This entry concerns a single T cell receptor (beta chain). As yet, its antigen is unknown. Together with a sample-barcoded 5' primer, a J-beta primer mix was included in a second PCR lasting roughly 6 to 12 cycles. Every sample produced at least 3 million CDR3-containing paired-end reads. TCRdb re-called the 5' RACE reads through MiXCR, storing one row per CDR3 protein. The table includes around 800,000 distinct CDR3 sequences, 50% to 65% detected once. Germline CDR1 reads LNHNV; CDR2 reads YYDKDF (reference sequence). The trim removed 1 base at V and 1 base at J, leaving 3 bases unmatched. The CDR3 consists of 16 residues. The data belong to a study of blood T cells in healthy people across ages. Study findings and constraints: When set beside aged donors, long-lived donors presented more naive CD4+ cells and higher diversity. Naive T cell percentage strongly correlated with TCR beta diversity.

Source material: blood. This chain links TRBV15 with TRBJ2-1; 8 bases fit TRBD1. The clonotype comes from an older man in good health. In DNA form, the CDR3 reads TGTGCCACCAGCAGAGGGACAGGGATATCCTACAATGAGCAGTTCTTC. Translated, it gives CATSRGTGISYNEQFF.